This entry is about one TCR beta chain. This CDR3 is 18 amino acids long. Trimming cost V 7 bases and J 5 bases; bases outside gene matches: 17. CDR1 MNHEY and CDR2 SMNVEV come from the germline V gene (reference sequence). This sample was included in a study of blood T cell repertoires in COVID-19. The overall study: The analysed material was cDNA or gDNA that came from T cells, B-cell-depleted T cells, or PBMCs.

The age range of participants was about 18 to 89 years, with residence in about 25 US areas. The assay was immunoSEQ multiplex PCR, and TCRdb's table has in-frame clones only and misses some. The table shows around 140,000 clones, with about 83% occurring only once. What was sequenced was PBMCs or T cells enriched from blood (not recorded which). This TCR came from a woman aged 45-65 years with acute COVID-19. The chain employs TRBV27 and TRBJ2-5, with TRBD1 matching over 12 bases. The CDR3 sequence is CASTPLPGQGAGGETQYF. CDR3 bases: TGTGCCAGCACCCCCCTACCGGGACAGGGGGCAGGTGGGGAGACCCAGTACTTC.